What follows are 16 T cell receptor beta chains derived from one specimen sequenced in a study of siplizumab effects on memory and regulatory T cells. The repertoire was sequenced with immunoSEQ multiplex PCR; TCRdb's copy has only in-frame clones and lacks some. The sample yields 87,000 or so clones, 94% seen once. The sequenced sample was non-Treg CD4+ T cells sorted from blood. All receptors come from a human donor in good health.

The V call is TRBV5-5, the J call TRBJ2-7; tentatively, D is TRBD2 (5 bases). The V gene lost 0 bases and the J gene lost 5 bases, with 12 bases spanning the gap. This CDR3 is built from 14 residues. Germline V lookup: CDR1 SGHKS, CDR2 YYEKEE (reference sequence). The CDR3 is CASSLAGFGHEQYF. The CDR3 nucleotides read TGTGCCAGCAGCTTGGCGGGGTTCGGGCACGAGCAGTACTTC.

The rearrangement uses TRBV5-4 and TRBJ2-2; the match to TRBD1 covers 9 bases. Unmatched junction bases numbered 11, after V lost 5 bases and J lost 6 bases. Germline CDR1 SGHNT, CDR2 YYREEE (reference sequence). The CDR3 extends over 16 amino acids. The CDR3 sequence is CASRAPGQGLAGELFF. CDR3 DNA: TGTGCCAGCAGAGCGCCGGGACAGGGATTAGCCGGGGAGCTGTTTTTT.

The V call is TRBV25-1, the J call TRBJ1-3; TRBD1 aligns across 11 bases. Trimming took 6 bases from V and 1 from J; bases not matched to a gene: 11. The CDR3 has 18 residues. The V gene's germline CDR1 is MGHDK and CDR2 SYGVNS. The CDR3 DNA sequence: TGTGCCAGCAGCCCGACTTCGGGACAGGGGGAATCTGGAAACACCATATATTTT. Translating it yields CASSPTSGQGESGNTIYF.

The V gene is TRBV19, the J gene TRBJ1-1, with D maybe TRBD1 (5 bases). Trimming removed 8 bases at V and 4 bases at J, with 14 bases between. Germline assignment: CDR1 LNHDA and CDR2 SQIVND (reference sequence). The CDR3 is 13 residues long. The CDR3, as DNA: TGTGCCAGTTCTGGGGGTAGGGGCACTGAAGCTTTCTTT. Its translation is CASSGGRGTEAFF.

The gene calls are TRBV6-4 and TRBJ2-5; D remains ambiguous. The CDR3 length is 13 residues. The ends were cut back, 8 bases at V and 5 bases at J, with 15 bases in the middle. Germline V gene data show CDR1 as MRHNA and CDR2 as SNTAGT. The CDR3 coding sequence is TGTGCCAGCTCGACCGGGCTAGGGGAGACCCAGTACTTC. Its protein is CASSTGLGETQYF.

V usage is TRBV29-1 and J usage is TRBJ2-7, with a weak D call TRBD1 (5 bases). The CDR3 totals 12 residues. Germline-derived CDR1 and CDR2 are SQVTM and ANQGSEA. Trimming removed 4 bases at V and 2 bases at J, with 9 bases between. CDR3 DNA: TGCAGCGTTGCTACAGGACCCTACGAGCAGTACTTC. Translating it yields CSVATGPYEQYF.

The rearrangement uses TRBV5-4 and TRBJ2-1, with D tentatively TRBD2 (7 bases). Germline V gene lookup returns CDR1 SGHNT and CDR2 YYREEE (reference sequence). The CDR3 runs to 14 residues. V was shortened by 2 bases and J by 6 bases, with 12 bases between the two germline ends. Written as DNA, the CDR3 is TGTGCCAGCAGCTTCGGGGGGCCTCTCAATGAGCAGTTCTTC. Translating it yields CASSFGGPLNEQFF.

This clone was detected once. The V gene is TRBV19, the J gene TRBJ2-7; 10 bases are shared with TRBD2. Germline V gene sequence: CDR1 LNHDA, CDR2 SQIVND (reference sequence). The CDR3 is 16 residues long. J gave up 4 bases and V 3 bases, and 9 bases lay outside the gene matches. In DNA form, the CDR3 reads TGTGCCAGTAGTATCCGCGCCCTAGCGGGGGTGTACGAGCAGTACTTC. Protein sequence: CASSIRALAGVYEQYF. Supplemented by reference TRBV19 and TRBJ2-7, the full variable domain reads DGGITQSPKYLFRKEGQNVTLSCEQNLNHDAMYWYRQDPGQGLRLIYYSQIVNDFQKGDIAEGYSVSREKKESFPLTVTSAQKNPTAFYLCASSIRALAGVYEQYFGPGTRLTVT.

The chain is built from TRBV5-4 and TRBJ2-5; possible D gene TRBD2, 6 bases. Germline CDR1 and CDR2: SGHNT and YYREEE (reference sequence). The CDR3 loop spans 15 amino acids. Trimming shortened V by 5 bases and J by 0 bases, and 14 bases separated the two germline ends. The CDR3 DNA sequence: TGTGCCAGCAGTCCCACCCAGCGGGACCAAGAGACCCAGTACTTC. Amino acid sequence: CASSPTQRDQETQYF.

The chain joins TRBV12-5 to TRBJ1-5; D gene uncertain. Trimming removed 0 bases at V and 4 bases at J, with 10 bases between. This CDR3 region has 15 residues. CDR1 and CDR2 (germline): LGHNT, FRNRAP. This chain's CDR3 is CASGLVRLGNQPQHF. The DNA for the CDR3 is TGTGCTAGTGGTTTGGTTCGTCTAGGGAATCAGCCCCAGCATTTT.

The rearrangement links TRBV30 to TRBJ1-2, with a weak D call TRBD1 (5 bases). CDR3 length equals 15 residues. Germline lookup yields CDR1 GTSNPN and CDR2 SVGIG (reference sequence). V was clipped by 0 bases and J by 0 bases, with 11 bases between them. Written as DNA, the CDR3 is TGTGCCTGGAGTGTTGGGCGGGACGCTAACTATGGCTACACCTTC. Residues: CAWSVGRDANYGYTF.

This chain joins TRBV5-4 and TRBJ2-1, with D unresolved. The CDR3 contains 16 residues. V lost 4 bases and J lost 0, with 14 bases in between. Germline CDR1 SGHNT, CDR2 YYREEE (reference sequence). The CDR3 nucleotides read TGTGCCAGCAGCCTGCTACCGGAAGGCTCCTACAATGAGCAGTTCTTC. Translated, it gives CASSLLPEGSYNEQFF.

CDR3 coding DNA: TGTGCCAGCAGCTTCGGGACTAGCGGGAGAATTGAGCAGTACTTC. It translates to CASSFGTSGRIEQYF. V and J are TRBV5-4 and TRBJ2-7, with 14 bases that match TRBD2. V trimming: 2 bases; J trimming: 7 bases; junction bases outside the gene matches: 5. The germline CDR1 and CDR2 sequences are SGHNT and YYREEE (reference sequence). There are 15 residues in the CDR3.

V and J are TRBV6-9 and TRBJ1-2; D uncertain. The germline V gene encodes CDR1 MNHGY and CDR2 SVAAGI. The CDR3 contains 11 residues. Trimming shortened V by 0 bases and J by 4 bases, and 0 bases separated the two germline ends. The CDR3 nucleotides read TGTGCCAGCAGTTATTCCTATGGCTACACCTTC. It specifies CASSYSYGYTF.

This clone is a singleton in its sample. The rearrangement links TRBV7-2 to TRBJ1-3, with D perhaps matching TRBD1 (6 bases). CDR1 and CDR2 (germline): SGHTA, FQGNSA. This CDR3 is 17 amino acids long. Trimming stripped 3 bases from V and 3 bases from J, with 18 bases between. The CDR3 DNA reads TGTGCCAGCAGCTTGTTTTTTCCAGGGGCTAGTGGAAACACCATATATTTT. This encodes CASSLFFPGASGNTIYF. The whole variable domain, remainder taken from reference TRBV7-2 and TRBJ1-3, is GAGVSQSPSNKVTEKGKDVELRCDPISGHTALYWYRQSLGQGLEFLIYFQGNSAPDKSGLPSDRFSAERTGGSVSTLTIQRTQQEDSAVYLCASSLFFPGASGNTIYFGEGSWLTVV.

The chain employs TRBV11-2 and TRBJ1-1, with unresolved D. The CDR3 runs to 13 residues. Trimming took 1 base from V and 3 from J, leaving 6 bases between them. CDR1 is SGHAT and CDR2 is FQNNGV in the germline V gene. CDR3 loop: CASSLVTDTEAFF. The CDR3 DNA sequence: TGTGCCAGCAGCTTAGTAACAGACACTGAAGCTTTCTTT.